Below are 22 T cell receptor beta chains sequenced from a single sample in a study of T cell changes during pregnancy in multiple sclerosis. This table comes from immunoSEQ multiplex PCR, and its TCRdb copy is limited to in-frame clones, with some not included. This table has roughly 110,000 clones, 85% to 95% appearing once. Sequences were derived from peripheral blood, sampled after pregnancy. All receptors come from a female donor with multiple sclerosis, enrolled in a pregnancy study.

The V call is TRBV28, the J call TRBJ1-5, with D perhaps TRBD1 (6 bases). The CDR3 is made up of 16 amino acids. CDR1 is MDHEN, CDR2 SYDVKM, per germline. Trimming stripped 8 bases from V and 0 bases from J, with 17 bases between. CDR3 bases: TGTGCCAGCCGAAACGACAGGACGTATAGCAATCAGCCCCAGCATTTT. This gives the protein CASRNDRTYSNQPQHF.

The rearrangement joins TRBV7-9 to TRBJ1-1, with 8 nucleotides matching TRBD1. CDR1 and CDR2 from the germline V gene are SEHNR and FQNEAQ (reference sequence). CDR3 length: 14 residues. V gave up 5 bases and J gave up 0 bases; unmatched junction bases: 2. The CDR3 here is CASSGTGMNTEAFF. In DNA form, the CDR3 reads TGTGCCAGCAGCGGGACAGGCATGAACACTGAAGCTTTCTTT.

The rearrangement joins TRBV11-1 to TRBJ1-1, with D tentatively TRBD1 (6 bases). Germline values: CDR1 SGHAT, CDR2 FQDESV (reference sequence). CDR3 length: 13 residues. V was pared by 2 bases and J by 11 bases, with 15 bases between. DNA for the CDR3: TGTGCCAGCAGCTTAAAAGCGGACAGCCGGGCTTTCTTT. This gives the protein CASSLKADSRAFF.

The J gene is TRBJ1-2, the V gene TRBV6-5, with a weak D call TRBD1 (5 bases). The CDR3 loop spans 15 amino acids. Germline lookup yields CDR1 MNHEY and CDR2 SVGAGI. Trimming pared 2 bases from V and 5 bases from J, leaving 15 bases between. The CDR3 sequence is CASSYVGRGLYGYTF. DNA of the CDR3: TGTGCCAGCAGTTACGTGGGGAGGGGTTTGTATGGCTACACCTTC.

The V and J genes are TRBV28 and TRBJ1-2; 9 nucleotides line up with TRBD1. This CDR3 is 15 amino acids long. Per germline, CDR1 MDHEN and CDR2 SYDVKM. After removal of 6 bases from V and 4 bases from J, the junction contained 9 bases not matched to a gene. The CDR3: CASRSGTGIGYGYTF. For the CDR3, the DNA is TGTGCCAGCAGATCTGGGACAGGGATTGGCTATGGCTACACCTTC.

V and J are TRBV7-2 and TRBJ1-3, with 7 positions matching TRBD1. The CDR3 runs to 13 residues. Germline values: CDR1 SGHTA, CDR2 FQGNSA. The V and J ends lost 0 bases and 10 bases, in that order; junction bases with no gene match: 3. The chain's CDR3 is CASSLATGRTIYF. In DNA, the CDR3 is TGTGCCAGCAGCTTAGCGACAGGGAGAACCATATATTTT.

V and J are TRBV4-1 and TRBJ2-2; D not certain. The CDR3 is 13 residues long. Germline V CDR1 and CDR2: MGHRA, YSYEKL. The ends were cut back, 3 bases at V and 5 bases at J, with 7 bases in the middle. CDR3 amino acids: CASSHDSTGELFF. The CDR3 nucleotides are TGCGCCAGCAGCCACGACTCTACCGGGGAGCTGTTTTTT.

This chain joins TRBV7-2 and TRBJ1-2; 8 bases line up with TRBD1. The V segment lost 2 bases and the J segment 2 bases; nucleotides outside the gene matches: 1. The germline gives CDR1 SGHTA, CDR2 FQGNSA. The length of the CDR3 is 14 residues. This CDR3 is CASSLNRGNYGYTF. For the CDR3, the DNA is TGTGCCAGCAGCTTAAACAGGGGGAACTATGGCTACACCTTC.

The table lists this clone with a count of one. The chain uses TRBV10-2 and TRBJ1-2; maybe TRBD1 (6 bases). The CDR3 totals 14 residues. Trimming left V 2 bases short and J 4 bases short, with 11 bases between. Germline V gives CDR1 WSHSY, CDR2 SAAADI. The CDR3: CASSENRVVYGYTF. The CDR3 DNA follows: TGCGCCAGCAGTGAGAACAGGGTCGTCTATGGCTACACCTTC.

The genes are TRBV11-3 and TRBJ2-1, with D tentatively TRBD2 (5 bases). The CDR3 contains 13 residues. Germline-derived CDR1 and CDR2 are SGHNT and YENEEA. Trimming removed 5 bases from V and 7 bases from J, with 12 bases in between. The CDR3: CASSHGPGNEQFF. CDR3 DNA: TGTGCCAGCAGCCATGGGCCGGGAAATGAGCAGTTCTTC.

The chain joins TRBV6-6 to TRBJ1-1; 7 bases line up with TRBD1. This CDR3 has 15 residues. V shed 4 bases, J shed 6 bases, and the junction held 11 bases outside the gene matches. The germline V gene encodes CDR1 MNHNY and CDR2 SVGAGI (reference sequence). CDR3 region: CASSFQGDVVAEAFF. The CDR3 region has the DNA TGTGCCAGCAGTTTCCAGGGGGATGTAGTCGCTGAAGCTTTCTTT.

The V gene is TRBV19, the J gene TRBJ2-5, with 9 bases lining up with TRBD2. The length of the CDR3 is 17 residues. J was trimmed by 6 bases and V by 1 base; bases with no gene match: 12. Germline-derived CDR1 and CDR2 are LNHDA and SQIVND (reference sequence). The CDR3 DNA reads as TGTGCCAGTAGTATAGCTGCGGGAGGGAACAAAGTTAAGACCCAGTACTTC. Translated: CASSIAAGGNKVKTQYF. Using reference TRBV19 and TRBJ2-5 for the parts outside the CDR3, the full variable domain is DGGITQSPKYLFRKEGQNVTLSCEQNLNHDAMYWYRQDPGQGLRLIYYSQIVNDFQKGDIAEGYSVSREKKESFPLTVTSAQKNPTAFYLCASSIAAGGNKVKTQYFGPGTRLLVL.

The chain carries TRBV9 and TRBJ2-2; no definite D call. Germline lookup yields CDR1 SGDLS and CDR2 YYNGEE. This CDR3 is built from 12 residues. V was clipped by 4 bases and J by 5 bases, with 6 bases between them. The DNA of the CDR3 is TGTGCCAGCAGCCAATTGACCGGGGAGCTGTTTTTT. Residues: CASSQLTGELFF. Filled out from reference TRBV9 and TRBJ2-2, the complete variable domain reads DSGVTQTPKHLITATGQRVTLRCSPRSGDLSVYWYQQSLDQGLQFLIQYYNGEERAKGNILERFSAQQFPDLHSELNLSSLELGDSALYFCASSQLTGELFFGEGSRLTVL.

The chain employs TRBV2 and TRBJ1-5; D gene uncertain. The CDR3 covers 16 residues. The V end was cut by 6 bases, the J end by 1 base, with 16 bases between. Germline V gene sequence: CDR1 SNHLY, CDR2 FYNNEI. DNA for the CDR3: TGTGCCAGCAGATTATCGACTGGAGGGAGCAATCAGCCCCAGCATTTT. Its protein is CASRLSTGGSNQPQHF.

This chain uses TRBV28 with TRBJ1-1; no firm D call. V gave up 7 bases and J gave up 4 bases, with 13 bases separating them. This CDR3 comprises 13 residues. In germline, CDR1 is MDHEN, CDR2 SYDVKM. The CDR3 reads CASTGSVVTEAFF. DNA for the CDR3: TGTGCCAGCACGGGTTCCGTCGTCACTGAAGCTTTCTTT.

This chain links TRBV19 with TRBJ1-1, with D unclear. The V end lost 0 bases, the J end lost 1 base, and 12 bases lay between the germline ends. CDR1 and CDR2 (germline): LNHDA, SQIVND (reference sequence). The CDR3 is 16 residues long. CDR3 DNA: TGTGCCAGTAGTATAGATGGCACAAACAAGAACACTGAAGCTTTCTTT. Its protein is CASSIDGTNKNTEAFF.

This clone was found a few times. The gene calls are TRBV5-8 and TRBJ1-5; the match to TRBD1 covers 9 bases. V was pared by 4 bases and J by 7 bases, with 9 bases of the junction left unmatched. The length of the CDR3 is 15 residues. Germline V lookup: CDR1 SGHTS, CDR2 YDEGEE. The CDR3 nucleotides are TGTGCCAGCAGCCGAAGGACAGGGGTGGGACAGCCCCAGCATTTT. Translation gives CASSRRTGVGQPQHF.

The chain links TRBV4-2 to TRBJ1-5, with 9 bases lining up with TRBD1. CDR1 is LGHNA and CDR2 is YNFKEQ in the germline V gene. V shed 0 bases, J shed 7 bases, and the junction held 13 bases outside the gene matches. The CDR3 sequence is 18 residues long. This CDR3 reads CASSQDPSTGTGYQPQHF. CDR3 nucleotide sequence: TGTGCCAGCAGCCAAGATCCCTCAACCGGGACAGGGTACCAGCCCCAGCATTTT.

CDR3 sequence: CASSPGQTPGPGHEAFF. CDR3 in DNA: TGTGCCAGCAGTCCAGGACAGACTCCGGGTCCTGGGCATGAAGCTTTCTTT. The chain combines TRBV27 with TRBJ1-1; the D gene is possibly TRBD1 (6 bases). The CDR3 extends over 17 amino acids. Germline CDR1 and CDR2: MNHEY and SMNVEV (reference sequence). V was trimmed by 5 bases and J by 7 bases, leaving 26 bases between them.

This chain joins TRBV5-1 and TRBJ2-3, with 10 positions matching TRBD1. The V gene's germline CDR1 is SGHRS and CDR2 YFSETQ. The ends lost 4 bases at V and 5 bases at J; junction bases unmatched: 10. The CDR3 runs to 16 residues. Written as DNA, the CDR3 is TGCGCCAGCAGCAGGGACAGGGGAGTTTCGGAAGATACGCAGTATTTT. Protein sequence: CASSRDRGVSEDTQYF.

The J gene is TRBJ1-2, the V gene TRBV6-1, with D tentatively TRBD1 (6 bases). This CDR3 spans 15 amino acids. CDR1 MNHNS and CDR2 SASEGT come from the germline V gene. V was clipped by 6 bases and J by 3 bases, with 17 bases between them. CDR3 DNA sequence: TGTGCCAGCAGGGATGGGGGGGCGGAAGACTATGGCTACACCTTC. Amino acids: CASRDGGAEDYGYTF.

CDR3 DNA sequence: TGCGCCAGCATAAATGGGACTAGCGCTCCATTTTCCTACAATGAGCAGTTCTTC. Its protein product is CASINGTSAPFSYNEQFF. The chain recombines TRBV23-1 with TRBJ2-1; 10 nucleotides align to TRBD2. TRBV23-1 counts as an open reading frame of uncertain function. The CDR3 loop spans 18 amino acids. After removal of 7 bases from V and 1 base from J, the junction contained 13 bases not matched to a gene.